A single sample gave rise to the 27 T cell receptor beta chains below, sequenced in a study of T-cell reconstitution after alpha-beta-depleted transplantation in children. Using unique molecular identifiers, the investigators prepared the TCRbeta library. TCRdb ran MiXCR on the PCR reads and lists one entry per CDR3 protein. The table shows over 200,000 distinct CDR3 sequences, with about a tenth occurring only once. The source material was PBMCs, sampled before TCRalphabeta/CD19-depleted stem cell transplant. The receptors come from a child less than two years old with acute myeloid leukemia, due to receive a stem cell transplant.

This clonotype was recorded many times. The CDR3 coding sequence is TGTGCCAGCAGCCCCCTCAGCTCCTACAATGAGCAGTTCTTC. It is translated as CASSPLSSYNEQFF. The V and J genes are TRBV11-2 and TRBJ2-1; D is unresolved. V shed 5 bases and J shed 0 bases, with 8 bases lying between them. The germline V gene encodes CDR1 SGHAT and CDR2 FQNNGV. The CDR3 has 14 residues.

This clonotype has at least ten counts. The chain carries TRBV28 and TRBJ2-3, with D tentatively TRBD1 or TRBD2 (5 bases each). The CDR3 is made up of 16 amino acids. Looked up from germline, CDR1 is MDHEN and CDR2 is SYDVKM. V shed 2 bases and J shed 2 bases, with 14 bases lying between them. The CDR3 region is CASSLVRGYFTDTQYF. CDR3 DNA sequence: TGTGCCAGCAGTTTAGTGAGGGGTTATTTCACAGATACGCAGTATTTT.

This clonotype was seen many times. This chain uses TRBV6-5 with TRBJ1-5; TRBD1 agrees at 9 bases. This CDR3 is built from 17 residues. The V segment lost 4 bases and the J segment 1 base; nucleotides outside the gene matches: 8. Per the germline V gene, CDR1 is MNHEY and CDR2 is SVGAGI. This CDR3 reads CASSSGTGTRSNQPQHF. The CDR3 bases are TGTGCCAGCAGTTCCGGGACAGGGACTAGGAGCAATCAGCCCCAGCATTTT.

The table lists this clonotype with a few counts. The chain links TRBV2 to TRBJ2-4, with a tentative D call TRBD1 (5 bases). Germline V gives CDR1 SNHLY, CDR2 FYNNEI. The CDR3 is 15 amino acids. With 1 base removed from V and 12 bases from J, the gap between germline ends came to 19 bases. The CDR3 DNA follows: TGTGCCAGCAGTGAAGAACAAGAAGGAGACAGAACTCAGTACTTC. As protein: CASSEEQEGDRTQYF. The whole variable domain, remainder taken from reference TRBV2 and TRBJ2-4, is EPEVTQTPSHQVTQMGQEVILRCVPISNHLYFYWYRQILGQKVEFLVSFYNNEISEKSEIFDDQFSVERPDGSNFTLKIRSTKLEDSAMYFCASSEEQEGDRTQYFGAGTRLSVL.

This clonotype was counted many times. CDR3 protein: CASSIAVGQETQYF. DNA of the CDR3: TGTGCCAGTAGTATTGCCGTCGGACAAGAGACCCAGTACTTC. V gene TRBV19 combines with J gene TRBJ2-5, with D unresolved. CDR1 and CDR2 (germline): LNHDA, SQIVND (reference sequence). Between the trimmed V and J ends, which lost 3 bases and 2 bases, there was a span of 10 bases. The CDR3 is 14 amino acids. Full variable domain (remainder filled in from reference TRBV19 and TRBJ2-5): DGGITQSPKYLFRKEGQNVTLSCEQNLNHDAMYWYRQDPGQGLRLIYYSQIVNDFQKGDIAEGYSVSREKKESFPLTVTSAQKNPTAFYLCASSIAVGQETQYFGPGTRLLVL.

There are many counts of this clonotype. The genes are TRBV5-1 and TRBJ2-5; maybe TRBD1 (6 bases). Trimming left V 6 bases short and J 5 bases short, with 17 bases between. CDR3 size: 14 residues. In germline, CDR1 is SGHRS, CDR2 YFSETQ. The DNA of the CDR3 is TGCGCCAGCAAAGGACAGCCGGGCGAGGAGACCCAGTACTTC. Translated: CASKGQPGEETQYF.

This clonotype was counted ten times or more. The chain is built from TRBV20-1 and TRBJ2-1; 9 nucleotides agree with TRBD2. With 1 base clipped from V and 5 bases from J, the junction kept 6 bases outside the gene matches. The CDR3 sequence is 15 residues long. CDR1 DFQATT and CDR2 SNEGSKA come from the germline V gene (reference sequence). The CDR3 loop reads CSARGRTSANNEQFF. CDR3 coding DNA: TGCAGTGCTAGAGGCAGGACTAGCGCTAACAATGAGCAGTTCTTC.

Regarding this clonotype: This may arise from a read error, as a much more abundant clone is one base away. For the CDR3, the DNA is TGTGCCAGCAGCCAAATGCCTACGGGCGTTTCACCCCTCCACTTT. It codes for CASSQMPTGVSPLHF. The rearrangement links TRBV3-1 to TRBJ1-6; no firm D call. V was clipped by 2 bases and J by 9 bases, with 14 bases between them. The CDR3 runs to 15 residues. Germline CDR1 reads LGHDT; CDR2 reads YNNKEL (reference sequence).

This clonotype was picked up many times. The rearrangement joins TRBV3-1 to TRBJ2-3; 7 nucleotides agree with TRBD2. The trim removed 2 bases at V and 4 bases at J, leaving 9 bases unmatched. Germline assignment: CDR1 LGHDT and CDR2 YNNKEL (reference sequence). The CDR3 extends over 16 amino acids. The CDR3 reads CASSQLGGRWADTQYF. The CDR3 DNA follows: TGTGCCAGCAGCCAATTAGGCGGGAGATGGGCAGATACGCAGTATTTT.

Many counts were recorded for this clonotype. Here the CDR3 reads CASSIPQGETQYF. The DNA for the CDR3 is TGTGCCAGTAGTATACCCCAGGGAGAGACCCAGTACTTC. The genes are TRBV19 and TRBJ2-5, with a tentative D call TRBD1 (5 bases). Germline loops: CDR1 LNHDA, CDR2 SQIVND (reference sequence). V shed 2 bases and J shed 4 bases, with 8 bases lying between them. This CDR3 has 13 amino acids.

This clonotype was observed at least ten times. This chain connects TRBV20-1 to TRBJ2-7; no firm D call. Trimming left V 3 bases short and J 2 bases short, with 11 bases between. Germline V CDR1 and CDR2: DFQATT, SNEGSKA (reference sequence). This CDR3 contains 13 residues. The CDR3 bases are TGCAGTGCTAGTGAAGAGGCAGCCTACGAGCAGTACTTC. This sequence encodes CSASEEAAYEQYF.

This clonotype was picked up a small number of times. CDR3 in amino acids: CAWTHPGTSGRLRRYF. Here the CDR3 DNA reads TGTGCCTGGACCCACCCCGGGACTAGCGGGAGGCTACGTCGGTATTTT. The chain has TRBV30 and TRBJ2-3; 15 bases map to TRBD2. There are 16 residues in the CDR3. J gave up 14 bases and V 4 bases, and 16 bases lay outside the gene matches. Germline CDR1 reads GTSNPN; CDR2 reads SVGIG (reference sequence).

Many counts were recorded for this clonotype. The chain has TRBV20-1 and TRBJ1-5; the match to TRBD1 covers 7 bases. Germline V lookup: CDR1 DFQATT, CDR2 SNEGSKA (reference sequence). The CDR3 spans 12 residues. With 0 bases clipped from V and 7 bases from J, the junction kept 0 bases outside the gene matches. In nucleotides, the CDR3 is TGCAGTGCTAGAGAGGGACAGCAGCCCCAGCATTTT. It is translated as CSAREGQQPQHF.

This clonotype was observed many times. The CDR3 reads CSAYPTPEQYF. The DNA for the CDR3 is TGCAGTGCGTACCCTACTCCCGAGCAGTACTTC. The genes are TRBV20-1 and TRBJ2-7; D call uncertain. V lost 6 bases, J lost 6 bases, and 12 bases lay in between. The CDR3 is 11 amino acids. Germline V gene data show CDR1 as DFQATT and CDR2 as SNEGSKA (reference sequence).

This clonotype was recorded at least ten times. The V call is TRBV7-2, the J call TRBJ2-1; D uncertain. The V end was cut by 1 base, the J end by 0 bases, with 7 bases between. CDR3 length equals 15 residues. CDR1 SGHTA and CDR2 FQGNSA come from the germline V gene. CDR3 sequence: CASSLEPSSYNEQFF. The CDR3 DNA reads TGTGCCAGCAGCTTAGAGCCGAGCTCCTACAATGAGCAGTTCTTC.

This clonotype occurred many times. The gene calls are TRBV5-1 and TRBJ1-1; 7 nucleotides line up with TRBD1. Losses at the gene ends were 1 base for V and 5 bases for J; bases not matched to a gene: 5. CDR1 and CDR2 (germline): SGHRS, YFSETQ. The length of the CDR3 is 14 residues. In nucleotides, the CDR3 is TGCGCCAGCAGCTTGCTAGGGGGCGCGACTGAAGCTTTCTTT. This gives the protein CASSLLGGATEAFF.

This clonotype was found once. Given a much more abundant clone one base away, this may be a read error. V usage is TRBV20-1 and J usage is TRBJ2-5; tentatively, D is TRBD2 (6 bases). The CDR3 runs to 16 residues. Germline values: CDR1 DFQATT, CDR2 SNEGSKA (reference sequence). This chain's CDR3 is CSAPSAWHGGQETQHF. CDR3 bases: TGCAGTGCTCCCTCCGCCTGGCATGGAGGGCAAGAGACCCAGCACTTC.

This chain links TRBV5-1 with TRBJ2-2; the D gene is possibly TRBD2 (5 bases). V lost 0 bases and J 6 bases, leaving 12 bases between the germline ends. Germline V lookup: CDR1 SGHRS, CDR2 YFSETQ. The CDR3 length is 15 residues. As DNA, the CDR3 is TGCGCCAGCAGCTTGGACGGACCAGCGGCCGGGGAGCTGTTTTTT. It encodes CASSLDGPAAGELFF.

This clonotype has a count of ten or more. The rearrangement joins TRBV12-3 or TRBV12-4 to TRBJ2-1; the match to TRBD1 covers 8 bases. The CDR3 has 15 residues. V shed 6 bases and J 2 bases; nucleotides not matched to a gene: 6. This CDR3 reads CASRKQGGAYNEQFF. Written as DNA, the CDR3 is TGTGCCAGCAGGAAACAGGGGGGTGCCTACAATGAGCAGTTCTTC.

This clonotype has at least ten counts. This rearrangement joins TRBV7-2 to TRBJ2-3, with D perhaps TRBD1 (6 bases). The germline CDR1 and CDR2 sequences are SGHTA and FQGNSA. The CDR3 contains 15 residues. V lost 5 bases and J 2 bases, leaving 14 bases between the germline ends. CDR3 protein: CASSASYRVTDTQYF. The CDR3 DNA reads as TGTGCCAGCAGCGCTAGCTACAGGGTCACAGATACGCAGTATTTT.

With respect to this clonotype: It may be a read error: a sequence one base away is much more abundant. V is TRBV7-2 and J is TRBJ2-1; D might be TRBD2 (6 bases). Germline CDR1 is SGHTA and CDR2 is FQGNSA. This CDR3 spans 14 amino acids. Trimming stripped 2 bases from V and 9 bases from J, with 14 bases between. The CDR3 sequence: CASSLIAEGAEQFF. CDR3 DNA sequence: TGTGCCAGCAGCTTAATAGCGGAGGGTGCTGAGCAGTTCTTC.

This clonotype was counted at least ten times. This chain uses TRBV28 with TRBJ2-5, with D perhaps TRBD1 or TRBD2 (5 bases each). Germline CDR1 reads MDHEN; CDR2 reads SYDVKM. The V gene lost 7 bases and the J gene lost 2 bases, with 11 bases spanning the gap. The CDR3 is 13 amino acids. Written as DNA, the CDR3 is TGTGCCAGCACGGTGGGGGATCAAGAGACCCAGTACTTC. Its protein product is CASTVGDQETQYF.

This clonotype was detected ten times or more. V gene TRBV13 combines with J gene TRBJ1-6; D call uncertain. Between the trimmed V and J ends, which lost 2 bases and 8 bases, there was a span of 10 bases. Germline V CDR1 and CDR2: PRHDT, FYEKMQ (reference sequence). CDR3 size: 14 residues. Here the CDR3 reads CASSLMPEDSPLHF. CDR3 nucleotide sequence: TGTGCCAGCAGCTTAATGCCCGAGGATTCACCCCTCCACTTT. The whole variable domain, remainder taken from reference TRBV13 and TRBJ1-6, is AAGVIQSPRHLIKEKRETATLKCYPIPRHDTVYWYQQGPGQDPQFLISFYEKMQSDKGSIPDRFSAQQFSDYHSELNMSSLELGDSALYFCASSLMPEDSPLHFGNGTRLTVT.

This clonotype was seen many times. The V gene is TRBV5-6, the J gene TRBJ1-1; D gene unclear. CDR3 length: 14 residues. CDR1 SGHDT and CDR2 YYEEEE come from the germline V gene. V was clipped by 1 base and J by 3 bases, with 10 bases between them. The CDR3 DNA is TGTGCCAGCAGCTTGAGATCCAGATACACTGAAGCTTTCTTT. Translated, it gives CASSLRSRYTEAFF. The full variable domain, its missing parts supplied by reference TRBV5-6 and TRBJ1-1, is DAGVTQSPTHLIKTRGQQVTLRCSPKSGHDTVSWYQQALGQGPQFIFQYYEEEERQRGNFPDRFSGHQFPNYSSELNVNALLLGDSALYLCASSLRSRYTEAFFGQGTRLTVV.

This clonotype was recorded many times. The CDR3 loop is CASSLLAGVEQFF. In DNA form, the CDR3 reads TGTGCCAGCAGCTTACTAGCGGGAGTTGAGCAGTTCTTC. This chain uses TRBV11-3 with TRBJ2-1; 10 nucleotides line up with TRBD2. The CDR3 has 13 residues. The germline CDR1 and CDR2 sequences are SGHNT and YENEEA. With 2 bases clipped from V and 9 bases from J, the junction kept 1 base outside the gene matches.

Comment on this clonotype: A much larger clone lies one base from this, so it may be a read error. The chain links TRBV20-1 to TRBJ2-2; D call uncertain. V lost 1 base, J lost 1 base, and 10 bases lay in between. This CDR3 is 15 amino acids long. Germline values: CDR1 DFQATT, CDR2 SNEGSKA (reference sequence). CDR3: CSARGLTGNTGELFF. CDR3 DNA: TGCAGTGCTAGAGGTCTAACGGGGAACACCGGGGAGCTGTTTTTT.

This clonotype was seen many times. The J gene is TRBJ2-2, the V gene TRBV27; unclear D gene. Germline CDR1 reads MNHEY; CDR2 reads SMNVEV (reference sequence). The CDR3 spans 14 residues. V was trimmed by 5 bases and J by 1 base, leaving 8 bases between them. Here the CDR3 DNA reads TGTGCCAGCAGTGGGATAGTGAACACCGGGGAGCTGTTTTTT. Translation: CASSGIVNTGELFF.